A single sample is the source of the 32 T cell receptor beta chains below, sequenced in a study of cytomegalovirus exposure and HLA in healthy donors. The PCR used 60 Vbeta and 13 Jbeta primers. Clones were sequenced by immunoSEQ multiplex PCR, and TCRdb holds only the in-frame ones, with some missing. Of 81,000 or so clones in the sample, 70% to 80% were seen once. The sample consisted of PBMCs. The receptor source for this set is a man aged 45 to 65 in good health and CMV-seropositive.

The rearrangement uses TRBV2 and TRBJ2-5; tentatively, D is TRBD2 (6 bases). The CDR3 length is 12 residues. CDR1 and CDR2 from the germline V gene are SNHLY and FYNNEI. Trimming removed 6 bases from V and 11 bases from J, with 16 bases in between. The CDR3 coding sequence is TGTGCCAGCAGATATACACCGGGACTTCAGTACTTC. It yields the protein CASRYTPGLQYF.

V and J are TRBV4-3 and TRBJ1-1; D possibly corresponds to TRBD1 (6 bases). CDR1 is LGHNA and CDR2 is YSLEER in the germline V gene. The V end lost 0 bases, the J end lost 7 bases, and 9 bases lay between the germline ends. The CDR3 spans 13 residues. This chain's CDR3 is CASSQDRGDEAFF. The CDR3 bases are TGCGCCAGCAGCCAAGACAGGGGCGATGAAGCTTTCTTT.

The J gene is TRBJ2-7, the V gene TRBV6-1; 7 bases match TRBD2. CDR3 length equals 13 residues. J lost 1 base, V lost 10 bases, and 7 bases had no gene match. Germline V gene lookup returns CDR1 MNHNS and CDR2 SASEGT. The CDR3 DNA reads TGTGCCACCCTACCGGGACTATCCTACGAGCAGTACTTC. This codes for CATLPGLSYEQYF.

This chain connects TRBV5-5 to TRBJ2-3; no clear D gene. This CDR3 comprises 14 residues. Trimming pared 4 bases from V and 0 bases from J, leaving 9 bases between. Germline lookup yields CDR1 SGHKS and CDR2 YYEKEE (reference sequence). The chain's CDR3 is CASSPGYSTDTQYF. The CDR3 bases are TGTGCCAGCAGCCCAGGATATAGCACAGATACGCAGTATTTT.

The rearrangement links TRBV11-3 to TRBJ2-5; TRBD2 might be the D (5 bases). V was clipped by 5 bases and J by 1 base, with 11 bases between them. The CDR3 length is 14 residues. Per germline, CDR1 SGHNT and CDR2 YENEEA. The CDR3 bases are TGTGCCAGCAGCGGACGGACTTTCCAAGAGACCCAGTACTTC. Protein: CASSGRTFQETQYF. Filled out from reference TRBV11-3 and TRBJ2-5, the complete variable domain reads EAGVVQSPRYKIIEKKQPVAFWCNPISGHNTLYWYLQNLGQGPELLIRYENEEAVDDSQLPKDRFSAERLKGVDSTLKIQPAELGDSAVYLCASSGRTFQETQYFGPGTRLLVL.

CDR3 sequence: CASSVAPEGVGELFF. The CDR3 DNA reads TGTGCCAGCAGCGTAGCCCCAGAAGGGGTCGGGGAGCTGTTTTTT. V gene TRBV9 combines with J gene TRBJ2-2, with a tentative D call TRBD1 (5 bases). V lost 0 bases, J lost 7 bases, and 13 bases lay in between. This CDR3 spans 15 amino acids. Germline V gene data show CDR1 as SGDLS and CDR2 as YYNGEE.

The V call is TRBV19, the J call TRBJ1-3, with D possibly matching TRBD1 (6 bases). Looked up from germline, CDR1 is LNHDA and CDR2 is SQIVND (reference sequence). CDR3 length equals 14 residues. Deletions cut 7 bases from V and 0 bases from J, with 10 bases between. Here the CDR3 reads CASKGQTSGNTIYF. CDR3 nucleotides: TGTGCCAGTAAAGGACAGACCTCTGGAAACACCATATATTTT.

The chain links TRBV19 to TRBJ2-3; 10 bases line up with TRBD2. This CDR3 contains 19 residues. Unmatched junction bases numbered 13, after V lost 2 bases and J lost 2 bases. Germline V lookup: CDR1 LNHDA, CDR2 SQIVND (reference sequence). This CDR3 is CASSISTRGLAAYTDTQYF. In nucleotides, the CDR3 is TGTGCCAGTAGTATATCTACCCGAGGACTAGCGGCCTACACAGATACGCAGTATTTT.

A remark on this clone: Its ends do not fully match the called genes, so a read error is possible. V usage is TRBV28 and J usage is TRBJ2-7, with TRBD1 as a possible D gene (5 bases). Germline CDR1 reads MDHEN; CDR2 reads SYDVKM. The CDR3 spans 14 residues. In DNA, the CDR3 is TGTGCCAGCAGTTCCCCCGGTGGCGGTTCACTGGGGCACTTC. This translates into CASSSPGGGSLGHF.

The chain joins TRBV7-2 to TRBJ2-7; 11 bases map to TRBD2. V was clipped by 2 bases and J by 5 bases; unmatched bases: 14. The CDR3 loop spans 18 amino acids. From germline, CDR1 is SGHTA and CDR2 FQGNSA. The chain's CDR3 is CASSLQGLAVPSLNEQYF. The DNA of the CDR3 is TGTGCCAGCAGCTTACAGGGACTAGCGGTCCCTTCGCTTAACGAGCAGTACTTC.

The J gene is TRBJ2-7, the V gene TRBV7-9; 11 bases match TRBD2. The CDR3 has 17 residues. The ends lost 5 bases at V and 0 bases at J; junction bases unmatched: 9. Looked up from germline, CDR1 is SEHNR and CDR2 is FQNEAQ (reference sequence). Here the CDR3 reads CASSGFGTSGSSYEQYF. Written as DNA, the CDR3 is TGTGCCAGCAGCGGTTTCGGGACTAGCGGCAGCTCCTACGAGCAGTACTTC. The full variable domain, its missing parts supplied by reference TRBV7-9 and TRBJ2-7, is DTGVSQNPRHKITKRGQNVTFRCDPISEHNRLYWYRQTLGQGPEFLTYFQNEAQLEKSRLLSDRFSAERPKGSFSTLEIQRTEQGDSAMYLCASSGFGTSGSSYEQYFGPGTRLTVT.

This clone was detected only a few times. Germline is not matched at one junction end, which may reflect a read error. The CDR3 loop is CASSLGRGPYDEQFF. CDR3 nucleotide sequence: TGTGCCAGCAGCTTGGGGCGGGGACCCTACGATGAGCAGTTCTTC. The chain employs TRBV11-2 and TRBJ2-1, with TRBD2 as a possible D gene (6 bases). Germline assignment: CDR1 SGHAT and CDR2 FQNNGV. The CDR3 contains 15 residues.

The chain recombines TRBV11-3 with TRBJ2-5; 12 bases line up with TRBD2. CDR1 and CDR2 (germline): SGHNT, YENEEA. CDR3 length: 17 amino acids. Unmatched junction bases numbered 7, after V lost 4 bases and J lost 1 base. CDR3 amino acids: CASSSMVTSGGQETQYF. In nucleotides, the CDR3 is TGTGCCAGCAGCTCCATGGTGACTAGCGGGGGCCAAGAGACCCAGTACTTC.

The chain links TRBV29-1 to TRBJ2-3, with D tentatively TRBD2 (6 bases). CDR1 and CDR2 from the germline V gene are SQVTM and ANQGSEA. The ends were cut back, 7 bases at V and 3 bases at J, with 20 bases in the middle. The CDR3 totals 15 residues. CDR3 sequence: CSADRDSKRTDTQYF. Written as DNA, the CDR3 is TGCAGCGCCGACCGGGACTCAAAAAGGACAGATACGCAGTATTTT.

V is TRBV19 and J is TRBJ2-7; 11 bases line up with TRBD2. Germline values: CDR1 LNHDA, CDR2 SQIVND (reference sequence). The J segment lost 6 bases and the V segment lost 6 bases, leaving 13 bases of the junction unmatched. The CDR3 covers 16 residues. The DNA for the CDR3 is TGTGCCAGTAGCACTAGCGGGAGATGGGGGGTTAGCGAGCAGTACTTC. Its translation: CASSTSGRWGVSEQYF.

On this clone: The junction shows a germline mismatch at one end, possibly a read error. The chain is built from TRBV2 and TRBJ2-4, with a tentative D call TRBD1 (6 bases). Germline CDR1 and CDR2: SNHLY and FYNNEI. The CDR3 sequence is 15 residues long. The CDR3 bases are TGTGCCAGCAGTGGAGGTACAGGGAGCCAAAACAGTCAGTACTTC. It codes for CASSGGTGSQNSQYF.

The V call is TRBV7-2, the J call TRBJ1-1; D perhaps matches TRBD1 (5 bases). The CDR3 covers 14 residues. Germline V gene lookup returns CDR1 SGHTA and CDR2 FQGNSA. Trimming pared 0 bases from V and 4 bases from J, leaving 9 bases between. CDR3 in amino acids: CASSLARVGTEAFF. The CDR3 DNA follows: TGTGCCAGCAGCTTAGCCAGGGTGGGCACTGAAGCTTTCTTT. Based on the CDR3 plus reference TRBV7-2 and TRBJ1-1, the full variable domain is GAGVSQSPSNKVTEKGKDVELRCDPISGHTALYWYRQSLGQGLEFLIYFQGNSAPDKSGLPSDRFSAERTGGSVSTLTIQRTQQEDSAVYLCASSLARVGTEAFFGQGTRLTVV.

The chain has TRBV11-3 and TRBJ1-3; a possible D gene is TRBD1 (5 bases). CDR1 SGHNT and CDR2 YENEEA come from the germline V gene. The CDR3 is made up of 14 amino acids. Trimming removed 4 bases at V and 1 base at J, with 8 bases between. The CDR3 loop is CASSSQGSGNTIYF. CDR3 nucleotide sequence: TGTGCCAGCAGCTCCCAGGGATCTGGAAACACCATATATTTT.

V usage is TRBV10-3 and J usage is TRBJ2-7; 7 positions agree with TRBD1. The ends lost 2 bases at V and 3 bases at J; junction bases unmatched: 13. The CDR3 totals 17 residues. The germline V gene has CDR1 ENHRY and CDR2 SYGVKD. DNA for the CDR3: TGTGCCATCAGTGAGGCGACAGGGTCCCCCTTCATCTACGAGCAGTACTTC. Translation: CAISEATGSPFIYEQYF.

This rearrangement joins TRBV6-5 to TRBJ1-2, with D unclear. The CDR3 runs 14 residues. Trimming removed 0 bases at V and 3 bases at J, with 8 bases between. CDR1 is MNHEY and CDR2 is SVGAGI in the germline V gene. The CDR3 DNA sequence: TGTGCCAGCAGTTACTCGGGCACAGACTATGGCTACACCTTC. The encoded protein is CASSYSGTDYGYTF.

The chain combines TRBV5-1 with TRBJ1-1; TRBD1 agrees at 7 bases. The CDR3 is made up of 14 amino acids. V trimming: 4 bases; J trimming: 4 bases; junction bases outside the gene matches: 7. From germline, CDR1 is SGHRS and CDR2 YFSETQ. CDR3: CASSRGTESTEAFF. CDR3 in DNA: TGCGCCAGCAGCCGCGGGACAGAGAGCACTGAAGCTTTCTTT. The full variable domain, rest sourced from reference TRBV5-1 and TRBJ1-1, is KAGVTQTPRYLIKTRGQQVTLSCSPISGHRSVSWYQQTPGQGLQFLFEYFSETQRNKGNFPGRFSGRQFSNSRSEMNVSTLELGDSALYLCASSRGTESTEAFFGQGTRLTVV.

Remarks on this clone: This sample includes further DNA sequences coding for the same CDR3. This chain connects TRBV19 to TRBJ2-2; 10 bases agree with TRBD1. With V trimmed by 8 bases and J by 5 bases, 8 bases remained unmatched. This CDR3 comprises 15 residues. The germline V gene has CDR1 LNHDA and CDR2 SQIVND (reference sequence). The CDR3 DNA is TGTGCCAGTTGTCTGGGACAGGGGTTAACCGGGGAGCTGTTTTTT. Translating it yields CASCLGQGLTGELFF. Full variable domain (remainder filled in from reference TRBV19 and TRBJ2-2): DGGITQSPKYLFRKEGQNVTLSCEQNLNHDAMYWYRQDPGQGLRLIYYSQIVNDFQKGDIAEGYSVSREKKESFPLTVTSAQKNPTAFYLCASCLGQGLTGELFFGEGSRLTVL.

This clone showed up just a few times. V and J are TRBV10-2 and TRBJ2-5; TRBD1 agrees at 10 bases. The J segment lost 4 bases and the V segment lost 10 bases, leaving 3 bases of the junction unmatched. The CDR3 loop spans 12 amino acids. The germline CDR1 and CDR2 sequences are WSHSY and SAAADI. The CDR3 region has the DNA TGCGCCACTAGGACAGGGGGAGAGACCCAGTACTTC. Amino acid sequence: CATRTGGETQYF.

V is TRBV18 and J is TRBJ2-7; 10 nucleotides line up with TRBD2. The CDR3 is 19 amino acids. Looked up from germline, CDR1 is KGHSH and CDR2 is LQKENI. The V segment lost 2 bases and the J segment 3 bases; nucleotides outside the gene matches: 16. The CDR3: CASSPFTRAGGPGGYEQYF. CDR3 sequence (DNA): TGTGCCAGCTCACCATTCACCCGAGCGGGAGGGCCGGGAGGCTACGAGCAGTACTTC.

The chain uses TRBV5-4 and TRBJ2-3; unclear D gene. The CDR3 length is 13 residues. The germline gives CDR1 SGHNT, CDR2 YYREEE (reference sequence). V was shortened by 3 bases and J by 4 bases, with 9 bases between the two germline ends. CDR3: CASSSLEADTQYF. CDR3 DNA: TGTGCCAGCAGCTCCCTTGAGGCAGATACGCAGTATTTT.

V is TRBV6-5 and J is TRBJ2-1; 13 bases agree with TRBD2. Germline V gene data show CDR1 as MNHEY and CDR2 as SVGAGI. The CDR3 runs to 13 residues. Trimming at V came to 11 bases and at J to 15 bases, leaving 13 bases not matched to a gene. The CDR3 DNA sequence: TGTGCCGCATTTGGACTAGCGGGAGACCTTCCGTTCTTC. It yields the protein CAAFGLAGDLPFF.

The table lists this clone with a few counts. This rearrangement joins TRBV5-1 to TRBJ2-1; TRBD2 aligns across 11 bases. Germline V gene sequence: CDR1 SGHRS, CDR2 YFSETQ. V gave up 4 bases and J gave up 6 bases; unmatched junction bases: 6. CDR3 length: 15 amino acids. The CDR3 DNA follows: TGCGCCAGCAGCGCCACTAGCGGGGGAAGCAATGAGCAGTTCTTC. Its translation is CASSATSGGSNEQFF.

The chain combines TRBV19 with TRBJ2-1; TRBD2 matches 11 bases. CDR3 length: 16 residues. Trimming at V came to 4 bases and at J to 5 bases, leaving 7 bases not matched to a gene. Germline V gene data show CDR1 as LNHDA and CDR2 as SQIVND (reference sequence). This CDR3 reads CASSKLAGGADNEQFF. The CDR3, as DNA: TGTGCCAGTAGTAAGCTAGCGGGAGGAGCCGACAATGAGCAGTTCTTC. The whole variable domain, remainder taken from reference TRBV19 and TRBJ2-1, is DGGITQSPKYLFRKEGQNVTLSCEQNLNHDAMYWYRQDPGQGLRLIYYSQIVNDFQKGDIAEGYSVSREKKESFPLTVTSAQKNPTAFYLCASSKLAGGADNEQFFGPGTRLTVL.

J is TRBJ1-5 and V is TRBV6-1; D not certain. CDR1 is MNHNS and CDR2 is SASEGT in the germline V gene. This CDR3 comprises 12 residues. Trimming pared 1 base from V and 6 bases from J, leaving 4 bases between. The chain's CDR3 is CASSEVAQPQHF. The CDR3 DNA reads as TGTGCCAGCAGTGAAGTAGCTCAGCCCCAGCATTTT.

V and J are TRBV7-2 and TRBJ2-1; D call uncertain. In germline, CDR1 is SGHTA, CDR2 FQGNSA. CDR3 length equals 12 residues. The V and J ends lost 5 bases and 7 bases respectively, with 9 bases between them. In DNA, the CDR3 is TGTGCCAGCAGCCTCACACAAAATGAGCAGTTCTTC. Encoded protein: CASSLTQNEQFF.

The V and J genes are TRBV5-1 and TRBJ2-2, with a tentative D call TRBD2 (6 bases). CDR1 is SGHRS, CDR2 YFSETQ, per germline. CDR3 size: 16 residues. V was pared by 2 bases and J by 0 bases, with 11 bases between. The CDR3 is CASSFTGTPNTGELFF. CDR3 nucleotides: TGCGCCAGCAGCTTTACCGGGACTCCGAACACCGGGGAGCTGTTTTTT.

The rearrangement uses TRBV6-5 and TRBJ1-2; the match to TRBD1 covers 8 bases. The germline V gene encodes CDR1 MNHEY and CDR2 SVGAGI. The trim removed 5 bases at V and 8 bases at J, leaving 13 bases unmatched. The CDR3 consists of 15 residues. In DNA form, the CDR3 reads TGTGCCAGCAGTGTACGGCTCACAGGGGGAGGGGGCTACACCTTC. The encoded protein is CASSVRLTGGGGYTF.